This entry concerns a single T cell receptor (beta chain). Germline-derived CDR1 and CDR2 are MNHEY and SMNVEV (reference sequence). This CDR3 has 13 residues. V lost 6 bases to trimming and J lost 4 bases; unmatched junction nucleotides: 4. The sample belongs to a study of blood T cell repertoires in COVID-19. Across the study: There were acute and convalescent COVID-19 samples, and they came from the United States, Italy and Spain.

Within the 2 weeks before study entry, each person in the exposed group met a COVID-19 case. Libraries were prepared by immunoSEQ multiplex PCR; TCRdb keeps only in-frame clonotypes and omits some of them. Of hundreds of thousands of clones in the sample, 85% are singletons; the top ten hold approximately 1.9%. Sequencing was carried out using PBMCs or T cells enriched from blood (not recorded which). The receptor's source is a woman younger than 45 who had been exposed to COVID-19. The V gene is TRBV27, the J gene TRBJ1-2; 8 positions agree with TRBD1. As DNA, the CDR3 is TGTGCCAGCAGCCCACAGGGGGTCTATGGCTACACCTTC. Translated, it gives CASSPQGVYGYTF.